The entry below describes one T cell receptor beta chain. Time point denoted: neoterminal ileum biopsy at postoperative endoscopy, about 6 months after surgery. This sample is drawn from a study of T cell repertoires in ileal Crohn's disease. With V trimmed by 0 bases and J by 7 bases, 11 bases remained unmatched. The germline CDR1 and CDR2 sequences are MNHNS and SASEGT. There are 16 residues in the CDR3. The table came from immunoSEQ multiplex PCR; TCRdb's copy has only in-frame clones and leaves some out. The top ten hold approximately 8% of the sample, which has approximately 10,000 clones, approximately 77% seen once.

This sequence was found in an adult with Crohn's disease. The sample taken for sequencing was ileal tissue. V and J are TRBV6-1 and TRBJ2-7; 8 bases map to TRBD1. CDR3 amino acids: CASSEAADRGAREQYF. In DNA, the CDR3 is TGTGCCAGCAGTGAAGCGGCCGACAGGGGAGCGAGGGAGCAGTACTTC.